The T cell receptor (beta chain) described here comes from a study of cytomegalovirus exposure and HLA in healthy donors. Amplification used 60 Vbeta primers and 13 Jbeta primers. The repertoire was sequenced with immunoSEQ multiplex PCR; TCRdb's copy has only in-frame clones and lacks some. The data contain approximately 200,000 clones, around 81% of them seen just once; the ten biggest clones take up about 1.9%. The sequence was collected from a man aged 25-45 years in good health and CMV-seronegative. Sequenced input: PBMCs.

The CDR3, as DNA: TGTGCCAGCAGCGGGAGACAGGGGGCGAGGGTTGAAGCTTTCTTT. It yields the protein CASSGRQGARVEAFF. The rearrangement joins TRBV9 to TRBJ1-1; 10 nucleotides match TRBD1. V dropped 3 bases and J dropped 7; count of bases not matched to a gene: 9. The CDR3 spans 15 residues. The germline V gene has CDR1 SGDLS and CDR2 YYNGEE.